This T cell receptor beta chain derives from a study of T cell responses to AZD1222 COVID-19 vaccine. Study-level results: Spike-specific TCRs gained breadth and depth after people received two AZD1222 doses. A mostly white British donor set with more females was recruited, and clonal diversity was possibly underestimated. Recipients of AZD1222 seropositive at baseline numbered only 6 or 7.

Comments on this clone: Its antigen remains unknown.

CDR1 and CDR2 (germline): MNHEY, SVGAGI. V lost 11 bases and J lost 7; bases outside the gene matches: 16. The CDR3 loop spans 14 amino acids. Only in-frame clones appear in the TCRdb table, and some are missing; sequencing was by immunoSEQ multiplex PCR. The table has tens of thousands of clones, approximately 88% seen once. The receptor was derived from an adult in good health. The chain uses TRBV6-5 and TRBJ1-2; TRBD1 agrees at 7 bases. This sample comprised peripheral blood, obtained on day 0 of MenACWY control vaccination. The CDR3, as DNA: TGTGCCGGAAGACAGGGCGAGGGGTCGGGTGGCTACACCTTC. Translation: CAGRQGEGSGGYTF.